This T cell receptor beta chain was recovered during a study of cytomegalovirus exposure and HLA in healthy donors. Study at large: Earlier, about 180 million T cells were analyzed, and approximately 110 million unique TCR beta sequences were found among them. In terms of ancestry, the Caucasian-associated cluster contained around 79% of the 398 genotyped donors. Points from the study as a whole: Most sequenced TCRs were rare (though some public TCRs occurred in many donors). The later analysis indicated that the majority of CMV-associated TCR beta chains appeared HLA-restricted.

For this clone: Its target is not known.

13 Jbeta primers and 60 Vbeta primers were used for the PCR. Profiled with immunoSEQ multiplex PCR; TCRdb holds only in-frame clones, not every one. The table lists approximately 200,000 clones, about four fifths of them singletons. Germline assignment: CDR1 ENHRY and CDR2 SYGVKD. The CDR3 spans 13 residues. Trimming stripped 4 bases from V and 1 base from J, with 7 bases between. V is TRBV10-3 and J is TRBJ1-2, with unresolved D. This receptor was taken from a girl between 5 and 17 years old in good health and CMV-seropositive. Sample: PBMCs. CDR3 protein: CAISGRFNYGYTF. CDR3 nucleotide sequence: TGTGCCATCAGTGGTCGGTTTAACTATGGCTACACCTTC.